This T cell receptor beta chain was obtained from a study of T cell responses to AZD1222 COVID-19 vaccine. Study-level findings and limits: At 160-218 and 743-854, vaccine-associated CD4 TCRs were dominant, and they spanned spike.

Turning to this clone: The antigen is undetermined.

Profiling relied on immunoSEQ multiplex PCR, and the TCRdb table lists in-frame clones only, not all of them. The sample yields some 150,000 clones, approximately 90% seen once. Sequenced material: peripheral blood, taken 28 days after the second dose of the MenACWY control vaccine. The source of this sequence is an adult who received the MenACWY meningococcal vaccine as a control.

The CDR3 here is CASSFGRENSPLHF. CDR3 nucleotide sequence: TGTGCCAGCAGCTTTGGCAGGGAAAATTCACCCCTCCACTTT. The chain couples TRBV7-2 to TRBJ1-6; D perhaps matches TRBD1 (5 bases). CDR3 size: 14 residues. Germline values: CDR1 SGHTA, CDR2 FQGNSA. V lost 3 bases and J 7 bases, leaving 10 bases between the germline ends.